What follows are 15 T cell receptor beta chains derived from one specimen sequenced in a study of blood T cell repertoires in COVID-19 (dated by TCRdb to the early 2020s). Preparation of the library involved the immunoSEQ multiplex PCR assay. TCRdb mirrors the immuneACCESS table, restricted to in-frame sequences. Some clones are absent from its copies; in checked studies, under half trace to an unresolved V gene, and the reason for the others is unknown. The sample records 650,000 to 800,000 clones, 85% to 90% of which are singletons. Of the sample, 0.2% to 0.3% falls within the top ten clones. The specimen sequenced was peripheral blood. Receptors were obtained from a woman younger than 30 with acute or convalescent COVID-19.

A remark on this clone: The sample has other DNA sequences that encode this CDR3 too. This chain connects TRBV7-9 to TRBJ1-1; no clear D gene. Germline CDR1 reads SEHNR; CDR2 reads FQNEAQ (reference sequence). V was trimmed by 1 base and J by 1 base, leaving 7 bases between them. The length of the CDR3 is 14 residues. The CDR3 reads CASSLGAANTEAFF. CDR3 DNA sequence: TGTGCCAGCAGCTTAGGAGCGGCGAACACTGAAGCTTTCTTT.

The chain couples TRBV5-1 to TRBJ2-7; D might be TRBD2 (6 bases). V was cut by 3 bases and J by 2 bases, with 15 bases left in between. Germline CDR1 is SGHRS and CDR2 is YFSETQ. CDR3 size: 15 residues. The CDR3 DNA reads TGCGCCAGCAGCTCCCGACGGGACTTCACCTACGAGCAGTACTTC. This codes for CASSSRRDFTYEQYF.

V gene TRBV9 combines with J gene TRBJ2-5; 10 positions match TRBD2. CDR3 length: 14 residues. V dropped 2 bases and J dropped 4; count of bases not matched to a gene: 2. Germline V CDR1 and CDR2: SGDLS, YYNGEE. The CDR3 reads CASSVLAGGETQYF. The CDR3 DNA reads as TGTGCCAGCAGCGTTTTAGCGGGGGGAGAGACCCAGTACTTC.

The chain couples TRBV2 to TRBJ1-1; 7 bases align to TRBD1. Per the germline V gene, CDR1 is SNHLY and CDR2 is FYNNEI. This CDR3 comprises 13 residues. Unmatched junction bases numbered 3, after V lost 5 bases and J lost 3 bases. In DNA, the CDR3 is TGTGCCAGCAGTCGGGACAGAGACACTGAAGCTTTCTTT. This codes for CASSRDRDTEAFF.

The chain links TRBV2 to TRBJ2-7, with 9 nucleotides matching TRBD1. The CDR3 contains 13 residues. Looked up from germline, CDR1 is SNHLY and CDR2 is FYNNEI. After removal of 4 bases from V and 4 bases from J, the junction contained 2 bases not matched to a gene. The CDR3 loop reads CASSVGQGYEQYF. CDR3 nucleotides: TGTGCCAGCAGTGTGGGACAGGGTTACGAGCAGTACTTC. Complete variable domain (other parts from reference TRBV2 and TRBJ2-7): EPEVTQTPSHQVTQMGQEVILRCVPISNHLYFYWYRQILGQKVEFLVSFYNNEISEKSEIFDDQFSVERPDGSNFTLKIRSTKLEDSAMYFCASSVGQGYEQYFGPGTRLTVT.

This chain connects TRBV6-5 to TRBJ1-6; possible D gene TRBD1, 6 bases. Trimming removed 7 bases at V and 7 bases at J, with 17 bases between. Germline V gives CDR1 MNHEY, CDR2 SVGAGI. This CDR3 region has 15 residues. CDR3 sequence (DNA): TGTGCCAGCACTGGGGACATTCAACTCAATTCACCCCTCCACTTT. Encoded protein: CASTGDIQLNSPLHF.

This clone was detected only once. The chain couples TRBV24-1 to TRBJ2-2; D gene unclear. The CDR3 covers 14 residues. V lost 3 bases to trimming and J lost 3 bases, with 7 bases between them. Germline V gives CDR1 KGHDR, CDR2 SFDVKD. The CDR3 DNA reads TGTGCCACCAGTGATCCCTCCGACACCGGGGAGCTGTTTTTT. Translating it yields CATSDPSDTGELFF.

The CDR3 nucleotides read TGTGCCACCAGCAGAGATGCGGGCTTTAGCAATCAGCCCCAGCATTTT. Its translation is CATSRDAGFSNQPQHF. The chain couples TRBV15 to TRBJ1-5; D gene uncertain. V was trimmed by 0 bases and J by 0 bases, leaving 9 bases between them. The CDR3 spans 16 residues. In germline, CDR1 is LNHNV, CDR2 YYDKDF (reference sequence).

The chain has TRBV13 and TRBJ2-5; TRBD2 aligns across 8 bases. V shed 7 bases and J 3 bases; nucleotides not matched to a gene: 10. The CDR3 runs 15 residues. Germline lookup yields CDR1 PRHDT and CDR2 FYEKMQ (reference sequence). The CDR3 here is CASTELLAVEETQYF. In nucleotides, the CDR3 is TGTGCCAGCACCGAACTACTAGCGGTGGAAGAGACCCAGTACTTC.

V is TRBV6-5 and J is TRBJ2-1; 7 nucleotides match TRBD1. V lost 5 bases and J lost 7; bases outside the gene matches: 8. The CDR3 is made up of 14 amino acids. The germline CDR1 and CDR2 sequences are MNHEY and SVGAGI. The DNA for the CDR3 is TGTGCCAGCAGTCGACAGGGTCAAGTGAATGAGCAGTTCTTC. Amino acid sequence: CASSRQGQVNEQFF.

The chain employs TRBV2 and TRBJ1-2; D not certain. V shed 3 bases and J shed 4 bases, with 9 bases lying between them. CDR1 and CDR2 from the germline V gene are SNHLY and FYNNEI. The CDR3 has 13 amino acids. The CDR3, as DNA: TGTGCCAGCAGTGATTCTCGTTCCTATGGCTACACCTTC. Its protein product is CASSDSRSYGYTF.

V gene TRBV19 combines with J gene TRBJ1-5; possibly TRBD1 for D (5 bases). The CDR3 extends over 14 amino acids. The V gene lost 6 bases and the J gene lost 5 bases, with 14 bases spanning the gap. Germline V gives CDR1 LNHDA, CDR2 SQIVND (reference sequence). This CDR3 reads CASRPGGGYQPQHF. As DNA, the CDR3 is TGTGCCAGTAGACCTGGGGGAGGATATCAGCCCCAGCATTTT.

The rearrangement links TRBV5-1 to TRBJ1-6, with D perhaps matching TRBD1 (5 bases). Trimming took 0 bases from V and 8 from J, leaving 12 bases between them. CDR1 is SGHRS, CDR2 YFSETQ, per germline. This CDR3 comprises 15 residues. This CDR3 is CASSLAGGVYSPLHF. The CDR3 nucleotides are TGCGCCAGCAGCTTGGCCGGAGGGGTTTATTCACCCCTCCACTTT.

J is TRBJ1-5 and V is TRBV5-6; D unresolved. CDR1 and CDR2 (germline): SGHDT, YYEEEE. This CDR3 region has 16 residues. V dropped 0 bases and J dropped 6 bases, with 16 bases sitting between them. CDR3 in amino acids: CASSLAEGPVSQPQHF. The CDR3 DNA is TGTGCCAGCAGCTTGGCTGAGGGCCCGGTCTCTCAGCCCCAGCATTTT.

The genes are TRBV9 and TRBJ2-1; 8 bases agree with TRBD2. Germline loops: CDR1 SGDLS, CDR2 YYNGEE. This CDR3 has 17 residues. Unmatched junction bases numbered 15, after V lost 3 bases and J lost 7 bases. CDR3 in amino acids: CASSGDIVVAGSNEQFF. Here the CDR3 DNA reads TGTGCCAGCAGCGGAGATATAGTAGTAGCGGGATCGAATGAGCAGTTCTTC.